The entry that follows covers one T cell receptor (beta chain) sequence. As yet, its antigen is unknown. The record originates from a study of CD8 T cells in ankylosing spondylitis. Study conclusions and caveats: Reactive arthritis synovial fluid and blood were previously reported to contain some motif variants. Disease-linked clones displayed a CD8+ phenotype and appeared relatively rarely in peripheral blood. A motif in TCR beta, a set of eight or nine highly homologous variants, appeared characteristic of ankylosing spondylitis blood.

Making use of molecular barcodes, quantitative 5'-RACE generated TCR beta libraries. TCRdb passed the 5' RACE reads through MiXCR, listing each CDR3 protein once. The sample holds 100,000 or so distinct CDR3 sequences, about 9% seen once. This CDR3 is 14 amino acids long. Germline V gives CDR1 SGHDT, CDR2 YYEEEE. Trimming removed 0 bases at V and 1 base at J, with 7 bases between. This chain connects TRBV5-6 to TRBJ1-2; unclear D gene. Sequenced sample: blood, either unsorted or a sorted T cell fraction (not recorded which). This sequence was found in a male donor with ankylosing spondylitis. The CDR3 sequence: CASSLGEFNYGYTF. For the CDR3, the DNA is TGTGCCAGCAGCTTGGGAGAATTTAACTATGGCTACACCTTC.